The present entry profiles one TCR beta chain with its context. It has no known antigen specificity. No much larger clone is present one base from it, and per-base qualities are unavailable. The CDR3 goes from the cysteine to the phenylalanine over 16 residues. This entry keeps only the CDR3 DNA: 48 bases, framed from base 1. Cut back by 5 bases and 0 bases, the V and J ends lie 17 bases apart. CDR1 is given as SEHNR and CDR2 as FQNEAQ, both from the germline V gene (reference sequence). Participants were included only if at least one PBMC sample before ART initiation and at least two post-ART samples were available. Every participant with HIV received treatment in the United States of America. Before DNA extraction, cryopreserved samples of about 0.95-10 million PBMC were thawed and then washed. At the time of the earliest PBMC sample, participants with HIV were aged between roughly 23 and 60 years. Each participant contributed PBMC samples from 1-4 timepoints before ART initiation and 2-8 timepoints after ART initiation, with a median of 7 samples. Serial HIV viral load, CD4+ T-cell count, ART history and demographic data were obtained for every participant. Genomic DNA was extracted from unsorted PBMC with a Qiagen kit on a QIAcube, processed in batches of 12 samples.

The sample originates from a study of long-term antiretroviral therapy in people with HIV (dated 2022 in TCRdb). With regard to the full study: The earliest samples were collected approximately a decade before the 2015 WHO recommendation for immediate ART, a period when ART was typically delayed until CD4 counts fell. Whether ART initiation and durable HIV suppression were associated with changes in peripheral blood TRB repertoire composition and diversity was tested in a retrospective serial study. The cohort contributed about 180 cryopreserved PBMC samples from a few dozen adults with confirmed HIV infection, collected serially over a mean of approximately six years (range 1-12). About 35% of the 30 participants with HIV were female. No cross-contamination during QIAcube processing was seen in test extractions of a monoclonal T-cell line run alongside around 31 polyclonal samples.

The immunoSEQ hsTCRB v3.0 assay was used at survey level resolution to sequence the TRB variable region. A depth of roughly 35,000-55,000 T-cell genomes per sample was targeted for TRB sequencing. An Illumina MiSeq with a v3 150-cycle kit was used to sequence the pooled TRB libraries. The study's own analysis went as follows. Repertoire analysis was performed in R inside a reproducible Nextflow workflow that covered QC, data transformation and analysis. Custom analyses were implemented in LymphoSeq2, an R package for AIRR-Seq data exploration. After excluding a handful of samples that yielded fewer than 5000 total TRB sequences, approximately 180 HIV repertoires remained for analysis. Among the roughly 200 retained HIV repertoires, approximately 59 were collected before ART initiation and 120 to 140 after ART initiation. Repertoires were downsampled to 5000 TRB nucleotide sequences, with summary statistics averaged over 100 downsampling iterations. TRB sequences were retained for analysis only if CDR3 regions of at least seven amino acids were present. A Shannon entropy-derived clonality score and the Gini coefficient were used to measure diversity. Repertoire networks linked the top 5000 CDR3 amino acid sequences whenever two sequences differed by an edit distance of one. GLIPH2 predicted antigen specificity groups and MHC restriction for TRB CDR3 amino acid sequences. To flag known associations with CMV, EBV, HIV or tissue antigens, CDR3 amino acid sequences were compared against VDJdb and McPAS-TCR. Pre-ART, post-ART and control groups were compared with Wilcoxon signed-rank tests and Holm-Bonferroni correction. The clones in this table, taken by TCRdb from immuneACCESS, are in-frame only. Not every clone is retained; where verified, under half of the shortfall comes from an unresolved V gene, and the cause of the rest is unknown. V and J calls and clone size follow that table, whereas D and trimming were derived from the DNA. In this sample the table shows 29,000 or so clones, 94% of which occur a single time. Clones ranked in the top ten supply less than 3% of the sample.

Overall study outcomes, separate from this receptor: CDR3 length ranges in HIV repertoires were narrower than in controls, and network structure suggested an antigen-experienced repertoire with only a slight naive shift after ART. Because pre-ART samples had limited cell numbers, unsorted PBMC were profiled rather than sorted CD4+ and CD8+ T cells. Starting ART was linked to a significant rise in TRB diversity, yet even with long-term ART the diversity remained significantly lower than in transplant donor controls. Limited PBMC availability meant only the TCR beta chain was sequenced, without alpha chain pairing. The samples were dated from about 2003 to 2018, and the ART regimens that were used may be less effective than current ART regimens. Expanded TRB clones identified before ART initiation dominated the repertoire at all time points, although this dominance fluctuated and declined in many PLHIV after ART. No data were available on ART adherence, viral resistance or therapy changes, limiting inferences about post-ART repertoire changes.

The clonotype originates from a man aged 50 or older with HIV. The sequencing here drew on unsorted PBMCs, taken 7.4 years after starting antiretroviral therapy. The sequence links TRBV7-9 to TRBJ2-7; TRBD1 is a weak D gene call, 6 bases matching. The CDR3 has the sequence CASSQEEQGPSYEQYF. The DNA is TGTGCCAGCAGCCAAGAAGAGCAGGGGCCCTCCTACGAGCAGTACTTC.